The sequence of this TCR beta chain was determined in a study of T cells after posttransplantation cyclophosphamide. Controls had myeloablative marrow grafts with methotrexate and calcineurin inhibitor, sampled at 1 year. The CDR3 runs to 17 residues. CDR1 and CDR2 from the germline V gene are LGHNA and YNFKEQ. The V segment lost 0 bases and the J segment 1 base; nucleotides outside the gene matches: 8. Only in-frame clones appear in the TCRdb table, and some are missing; sequencing was by immunoSEQ multiplex PCR. The sample lists 4,500 to 5,500 clones; more than 65% were seen once. V gene TRBV4-2 combines with J gene TRBJ1-1; TRBD1 matches at 7 bases. The sample consisted of PBMCs, taken after an allogeneic stem cell transplant with a calcineurin inhibitor and methotrexate. The source of this sequence is a male patient between 35 and 55 years old who received an allogeneic stem cell transplant from an unrelated donor, was CMV-positive, and had chronic GVHD only. These T cells may partly come from the graft donor. The CDR3 is CASSQDPGGVKNTEAFF. CDR3 coding DNA: TGTGCCAGCAGCCAAGATCCAGGGGGAGTTAAGAACACTGAAGCTTTCTTT.